This T cell receptor (beta chain) originates from a study of CD8 T cells in Susac syndrome. Random hexamers were used to reverse transcribe the RNA input (roughly 0.5 to 1 ug). MiXCR, applied by TCRdb to the immunoSEQ multiplex PCR reads, yields one record per CDR3 protein. The sample holds 120,000 to 150,000 distinct CDR3 sequences, roughly 94% seen once. The V and J ends lost 3 bases and 2 bases respectively, with 11 bases between them. Looked up from germline, CDR1 is MDHEN and CDR2 is SYDVKM. CDR3 size: 15 residues. Sequencing of TCR beta covered CD8+ and CD4+ T cells obtained from blood. Sequenced sample: CD8+ T cells from PBMCs. The sequence derives from a human donor in good health. The rearrangement links TRBV28 to TRBJ2-1; D is perhaps TRBD2 (5 bases). CDR3 sequence: CASSFQREAYNEQFF. CDR3 DNA: TGTGCCAGCAGTTTTCAACGGGAAGCCTACAATGAGCAGTTCTTC.